This is a list of T cell receptor beta chains from one sample in a study of blood T cells in healthy people across ages. TCRdb reprocessed the 5' RACE reads via MiXCR and lists one record per CDR3 protein. The repertoire has 1.5 million to 2 million distinct CDR3 sequences, 49% of them found once; the top ten carry around 2.1%. The sequencing sample was made of blood. These receptor sequences come from a woman aged 40 to 49 in good health. Both conserved end residues are part of each CDR3. The D gene is left open where the match is weak. A row's size may be missing; if present it is once, few, many or a size class.

V,size,D,J,CDR3,DNA
TRBV7-9,.,TRBD1,TRBJ1-4,CASSPRQGDEKLFF,TGTGCCAGCAGCCCAAGACAGGGGGATGAAAAACTGTTTTTT
TRBV9,.,.,TRBJ2-5,CASSPSGEAQYF,TGTGCCAGCAGCCCGTCAGGGGAGGCCCAGTACTTC
TRBV3-1,.,.,TRBJ1-2,CASSQELRYHYTF,TGTGCCAGCAGCCAAGAATTGAGGTACCACTACACCTTC
TRBV7-2,.,.,TRBJ2-5,CASSPVHRGQETQYF,TGTGCCAGCAGCCCCGTTCATAGGGGGCAAGAGACCCAGTACTTC
TRBV28,.,TRBD1,TRBJ2-1,CASSFSGTGGAIQFNEQFF,TGTGCCAGCAGTTTCTCCGGGACAGGGGGCGCGATTCAATTCAATGAGCAGTTCTTC
TRBV9,.,TRBD2,TRBJ2-1,CASSVVEEGTSGGYNEQFF,TGTGCCAGCAGCGTAGTAGAGGAAGGGACTAGCGGGGGGTATAATGAGCAGTTCTTC
TRBV9,.,.,TRBJ2-6,CASSASGTRSGANVLTF,TGTGCCAGCAGCGCATCCGGGACAAGGTCCGGGGCCAACGTCCTGACTTTC
TRBV2,.,TRBD1,TRBJ2-1,CASSERTGVRNEQFF,TGTGCCAGCAGTGAGCGGACAGGGGTGCGGAATGAGCAGTTCTTC
TRBV12-3/TRBV12-4,.,TRBD1,TRBJ1-6,CASSLLTGVGSPLHF,TGTGCCAGCAGTTTACTGACAGGGGTAGGGTCACCCCTCCACTTT
TRBV20-1,.,TRBD1,TRBJ2-1,CSASPGQGSSYNEQFF,TGCAGTGCTAGCCCGGGACAGGGGAGCTCCTACAATGAGCAGTTCTTC
TRBV20-1,few,TRBD1,TRBJ2-7,CSARKTGAYEQYF,TGCAGTGCTAGAAAGACAGGGGCGTACGAGCAGTACTTC
TRBV6-2/TRBV6-3,few,.,TRBJ2-1,CATKVLGNEQFF,TGTGCCACCAAAGTTCTGGGCAATGAGCAGTTCTTC
TRBV27,once,.,TRBJ1-2,CASSQDSSGGYTF,TGTGCCAGCAGCCAGGACAGCTCGGGGGGCTACACCTTC
TRBV9,.,.,TRBJ1-1,CASSPGVENTEAFF,TGTGCCAGCAGCCCTGGGGTGGAGAACACTGAAGCTTTCTTT
TRBV20-1,.,.,TRBJ1-1,CSARDPNKFNMNTEAFF,TGCAGTGCTAGAGATCCGAACAAATTTAACATGAACACTGAAGCTTTCTTT
TRBV6-5,.,.,TRBJ2-4,CASSYQKKQYF,TGTGCCAGCAGTTATCAGAAGAAGCAGTACTTC
TRBV28,.,TRBD2,TRBJ2-5,CASRLGGRQETQYF,TGTGCCAGCAGGCTGGGGGGGAGACAAGAGACCCAGTACTTC
TRBV5-1,.,.,TRBJ2-1,CASSSAGNNYNEQFF,TGCGCCAGCAGCTCGGCAGGTAACAACTACAATGAGCAGTTCTTC
TRBV20-1,.,TRBD2,TRBJ2-1,CSARRGGADNEQFF,TGCAGTGCTAGACGCGGGGGGGCCGACAATGAGCAGTTCTTC
TRBV12-5,.,TRBD2,TRBJ2-3,CASGLLLAGGIDTQYF,TGTGCTAGTGGCCTCCTCCTAGCGGGAGGGATAGATACGCAGTATTTT
TRBV20-1,.,.,TRBJ1-6,CSARRGMDSPLHF,TGCAGTGCTAGGAGAGGGATGGATTCACCCCTCCACTTT
TRBV5-1,.,.,TRBJ2-6,CASSLAFPGANVLTF,TGCGCCAGCAGCTTGGCCTTCCCTGGGGCCAACGTCCTGACTTTC
TRBV6-5,.,.,TRBJ2-7,CASSYSSRLYYEQYF,TGTGCCAGCAGTTACTCTAGTCGGCTGTACTACGAGCAGTACTTC
TRBV4-2,.,TRBD2,TRBJ2-3,CASSHEPRTGGLADTQYF,TGTGCCAGCAGCCACGAGCCCCGGACGGGGGGGCTCGCAGATACGCAGTATTTT
TRBV12-3/TRBV12-4,.,.,TRBJ1-6,CASSQDPERSPLHF,TGTGCCAGCAGCCAGGACCCGGAGCGTTCACCCCTCCACTTT
TRBV7-2,.,.,TRBJ2-5,CASSLEGRVRETQYF,TGTGCCAGCAGCTTAGAGGGCAGGGTCCGAGAGACCCAGTACTTC
TRBV24-1,.,.,TRBJ2-7,CATSDLRSGVEQYF,TGTGCCACCAGTGATTTACGGTCGGGGGTCGAGCAGTACTTC
TRBV3-1,.,TRBD2,TRBJ2-5,CASSQARGAFQETQYF,TGTGCCAGCAGCCAAGCGCGGGGGGCCTTCCAAGAGACCCAGTACTTC
TRBV10-3,.,.,TRBJ1-6,CAISDFQGNSPLHF,TGTGCCATCAGTGATTTTCAGGGCAACTCACCCCTCCACTTT
TRBV5-1,.,.,TRBJ1-2,CASSFDAPGPQAHTF,TGCGCCAGCAGCTTTGACGCTCCGGGACCCCAGGCCCACACCTTC
TRBV10-3,few,.,TRBJ1-2,CAISESGGGYTF,TGTGCCATCAGTGAGTCGGGTGGTGGCTACACCTTC
TRBV6-5,.,.,TRBJ2-5,CASSYGVSGRGETQYF,TGTGCCAGCAGTTACGGTGTGAGCGGGCGAGGGGAGACCCAGTACTTC
TRBV6-2/TRBV6-3,.,TRBD2,TRBJ2-1,CASSLTSGGPDGQFF,TGTGCCAGCAGCTTGACTAGCGGGGGGCCGGATGGGCAGTTCTTC
TRBV5-6,.,.,TRBJ2-1,CASSLGHPELYNEQFF,TGTGCCAGCAGCTTGGGACATCCAGAGCTCTACAATGAGCAGTTCTTC
TRBV24-1,.,.,TRBJ1-2,CATSDPGGEVYGYNF,TGTGCCACCAGTGATCCCGGGGGGGAAGTCTATGGCTACAACTTC
TRBV6-6,few,.,TRBJ2-6,CASIARDSGANVLTF,TGTGCCAGCATCGCCCGAGACTCTGGGGCCAACGTCCTGACTTTC
TRBV29-1,many,.,TRBJ2-4,CSVEQGNIQYF,TGCAGCGTTGAACAGGGGAACATTCAGTACTTC
TRBV20-1,.,.,TRBJ2-3,CSARWGRAMGDTQYF,TGCAGTGCCAGATGGGGCAGGGCGATGGGAGATACGCAGTATTTT
TRBV7-3,.,.,TRBJ2-1,CASSLAPDSYNEQFF,TGTGCCAGCAGCCTCGCTCCCGACTCGTACAATGAGCAGTTCTTC
TRBV20-1,.,.,TRBJ2-7,CSARVTESYNEQYF,TGCAGTGCTAGAGTTACAGAATCCTACAATGAGCAGTACTTC
TRBV18,.,.,TRBJ1-5,CASSPQNRGNQPQHF,TGTGCCAGCTCACCGCAAAACAGGGGCAATCAGCCCCAGCATTTT
TRBV4-3,.,.,TRBJ2-7,CASSQELSGWGLRLEQYF,TGCGCCAGCAGCCAGGAGCTCTCCGGGTGGGGCCTACGCCTAGAGCAGTACTTC
TRBV7-9,.,TRBD2,TRBJ2-1,CASSRTIRGGDNEQFF,TGTGCCAGCTCCAGGACCATACGGGGGGGGGACAATGAGCAGTTCTTC
TRBV9,few,.,TRBJ2-3,CASSVRITTDTQYF,TGTGCCAGCAGCGTAAGAATTACCACAGATACGCAGTATTTT
TRBV6-2/TRBV6-3,.,.,TRBJ2-1,CASRHRGSYYEQFF,TGTGCCAGCAGGCACCGGGGGAGCTACTATGAGCAGTTCTTC
TRBV7-8,few,TRBD1,TRBJ2-5,CASSGPPGRQGIQETQYF,TGTGCCAGCAGCGGGCCCCCGGGGAGACAGGGGATACAAGAGACCCAGTACTTC
TRBV21-1,.,.,TRBJ2-1,CASIPDDSDEQFF,TGTGCCAGCATCCCGGACGACTCGGATGAGCAGTTCTTC
TRBV6-2/TRBV6-3,.,.,TRBJ2-1,CASSQHHEQFF,TGTGCCAGCAGCCAGCACCATGAGCAGTTCTTC
TRBV7-8,few,TRBD2,TRBJ2-1,CASSRRDYYNEQFF,TGTGCCAGCAGCCGGCGGGACTACTACAATGAGCAGTTCTTC